Presented here are 15 T cell receptor beta chains from one specimen sequenced in a study of blood T cell repertoires in COVID-19. Clones were sequenced by immunoSEQ multiplex PCR, and TCRdb holds only the in-frame ones, with some missing. This table holds around 68,000 clones, approximately 91% found once. The sample taken for sequencing was peripheral blood. The receptor set was obtained from a human donor in a cohort sampled during active COVID-19.

The gene calls are TRBV9 and TRBJ2-2; TRBD2 aligns across 9 bases. V shed 4 bases and J 1 base; nucleotides not matched to a gene: 8. Germline-derived CDR1 and CDR2 are SGDLS and YYNGEE. The CDR3 has 17 amino acids. The CDR3 region has the DNA TGTGCCAGCAGCCTCCAGACTAGCGGAGTGAACACCGGGGAGCTGTTTTTT. Encoded protein: CASSLQTSGVNTGELFF.

The genes are TRBV4-3 and TRBJ2-1, with 9 bases matching TRBD1. The V gene end was trimmed by 0 bases and the J gene end by 4 bases; junction bases not matched to a gene: 4. This CDR3 has 16 residues. Germline CDR1 and CDR2: LGHNA and YSLEER. The CDR3 bases are TGCGCCAGCAGCCAAGAAATCGGGACAGGGTACAATGAGCAGTTCTTC. As protein: CASSQEIGTGYNEQFF.

The chain combines TRBV28 with TRBJ1-2; 8 positions agree with TRBD1. CDR1 MDHEN and CDR2 SYDVKM come from the germline V gene. This CDR3 contains 15 residues. V was clipped by 4 bases and J by 8 bases; unmatched bases: 12. In nucleotides, the CDR3 is TGTGCCAGCAGTTCTGCTCAGGGGGCGCAAAAAGGCTACACCTTC. It specifies CASSSAQGAQKGYTF.

The chain is built from TRBV1 and TRBJ2-7; TRBD1 was called by the table and not checked on the DNA. TRBV1 is given as a pseudogene. This CDR3 is 15 amino acids long. CDR3 amino acids: CTSSQEFPTDYEQYF. CDR3 bases: TGCACCAGCAGCCAGGAATTCCCGACAGACTACGAGCAGTACTTC.

This chain's CDR3 is CASSLEGGGQGVLGEQYF. CDR3 sequence (DNA): TGTGCCAGCAGCTTAGAGGGTGGAGGACAGGGAGTCCTCGGCGAGCAGTACTTC. This chain joins TRBV7-3 and TRBJ2-7, with 8 bases fitting TRBD1. The trim removed 2 bases at V and 6 bases at J, leaving 18 bases unmatched. Germline assignment: CDR1 SGHTA and CDR2 FQGTGA. CDR3 length: 18 residues.

The genes are TRBV6-5 and TRBJ2-7; 7 nucleotides align to TRBD1. The CDR3 sequence is 12 residues long. The V gene's germline CDR1 is MNHEY and CDR2 SVGAGI. The V gene end was trimmed by 5 bases and the J gene end by 3 bases; junction bases not matched to a gene: 1. CDR3 amino acids: CASSRTGYEQYF. The CDR3 DNA reads TGTGCCAGCAGTCGGACAGGCTACGAGCAGTACTTC.

V usage is TRBV28 and J usage is TRBJ2-1, with D possibly TRBD2 on 7 matching bases. Trimming cost V 8 bases and J 8 bases, with 25 bases left between them. The CDR3 is 16 amino acids. CDR1 and CDR2 from the germline V gene are MDHEN and SYDVKM. CDR3 coding DNA: TGTGCCAGCTACTCTAGGGGGACTATCACCCGCGATGAGCAGTTCTTC. This codes for CASYSRGTITRDEQFF.

On this clone: Different DNA sequences within this sample yield the same CDR3. The chain's CDR3 is CASSIGGGQGFDQPQHF. CDR3 in DNA: TGTGCCAGCAGCATAGGCGGGGGACAGGGTTTCGATCAGCCCCAGCATTTT. The chain couples TRBV7-9 to TRBJ1-5, with 9 bases lining up with TRBD1. V trimming: 5 bases; J trimming: 5 bases; junction bases outside the gene matches: 13. The germline CDR1 and CDR2 sequences are SEHNR and FQNEAQ (reference sequence). The CDR3 extends over 17 amino acids.

The rearrangement links TRBV2 to TRBJ2-3; D might be TRBD1 (6 bases). CDR3 length: 14 amino acids. In germline, CDR1 is SNHLY, CDR2 FYNNEI. V was trimmed by 2 bases and J by 0 bases, leaving 6 bases between them. The CDR3 DNA is TGTGCCAGCAGTGAACAGGGGAGCACAGATACGCAGTATTTT. The encoded protein is CASSEQGSTDTQYF.

The V call is TRBV6-5, the J call TRBJ1-2, with D tentatively TRBD1 (6 bases). Germline CDR1 MNHEY, CDR2 SVGAGI. CDR3 size: 13 residues. Trimming took 6 bases from V and 6 from J, leaving 14 bases between them. The CDR3 coding sequence is TGTGCCAGCAGAGGACAGAACTCAGATGGCTACACCTTC. Translating it yields CASRGQNSDGYTF.

The rearrangement links TRBV6-5 to TRBJ2-2; weak D call: TRBD2 (5 bases). V shed 5 bases and J shed 12 bases, with 7 bases lying between them. CDR1 and CDR2 (germline): MNHEY, SVGAGI. This CDR3 has 10 residues. CDR3 sequence reads: CASSRRKLFF. CDR3 coding DNA: TGTGCCAGCAGTAGGAGGAAGCTGTTTTTT.

The rearrangement uses TRBV6-2 or TRBV6-3 and TRBJ2-7; 9 bases line up with TRBD2. With V trimmed by 4 bases and J by 3 bases, 7 bases remained unmatched. This CDR3 is 15 amino acids long. Germline values: CDR1 MNHEY, CDR2 SVGEGT. CDR3 coding DNA: TGTGCCAGCAGTTCCGGACTAGCGTTGATCTACGAGCAGTACTTC. Its protein is CASSSGLALIYEQYF.

The chain combines TRBV28 with TRBJ1-1, with D uncertain. The CDR3 sequence is 16 residues long. Trimming pared 6 bases from V and 0 bases from J, leaving 17 bases between. Germline values: CDR1 MDHEN, CDR2 SYDVKM. The CDR3 DNA follows: TGTGCCAGCAGAGCGGCAGGTTTTTTAATGAACACTGAAGCTTTCTTT. Protein: CASRAAGFLMNTEAFF.

The rearrangement uses TRBV11-3 and TRBJ2-5, with TRBD2 matching over 11 bases. V shed 1 base, J shed 5 bases, and the junction held 9 bases outside the gene matches. In germline, CDR1 is SGHNT, CDR2 YENEEA. The CDR3 contains 17 residues. As DNA, the CDR3 is TGTGCCAGCAGCTTAGCCCTCTTAGCGGGAGGGCTGGAGACCCAGTACTTC. Translating it yields CASSLALLAGGLETQYF.

This clone occurred a few times. The chain couples TRBV5-1 to TRBJ1-3, with a tentative D call TRBD1 (6 bases). The CDR3 spans 16 residues. V shed 2 bases and J shed 0 bases, with 12 bases lying between them. CDR1 SGHRS and CDR2 YFSETQ come from the germline V gene. CDR3 amino acids: CASSLGTPLSGNTIYF. The CDR3 DNA reads TGCGCCAGCAGCTTAGGGACACCACTCTCTGGAAACACCATATATTTT.